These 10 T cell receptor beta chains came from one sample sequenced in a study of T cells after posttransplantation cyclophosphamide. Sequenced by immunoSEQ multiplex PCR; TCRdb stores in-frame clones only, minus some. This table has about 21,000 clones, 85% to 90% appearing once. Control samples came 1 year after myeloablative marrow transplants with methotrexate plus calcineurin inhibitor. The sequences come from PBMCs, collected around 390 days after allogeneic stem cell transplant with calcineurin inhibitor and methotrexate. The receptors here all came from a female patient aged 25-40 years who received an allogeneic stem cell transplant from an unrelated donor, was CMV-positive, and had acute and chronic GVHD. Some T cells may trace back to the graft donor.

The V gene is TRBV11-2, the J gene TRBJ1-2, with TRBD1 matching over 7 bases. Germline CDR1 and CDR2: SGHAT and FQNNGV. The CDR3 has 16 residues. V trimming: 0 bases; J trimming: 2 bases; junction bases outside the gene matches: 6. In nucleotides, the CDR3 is TGTGCCAGCAGCTTAGAAAGGGGGCGCATGAACTATGGCTACACCTTC. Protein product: CASSLERGRMNYGYTF.

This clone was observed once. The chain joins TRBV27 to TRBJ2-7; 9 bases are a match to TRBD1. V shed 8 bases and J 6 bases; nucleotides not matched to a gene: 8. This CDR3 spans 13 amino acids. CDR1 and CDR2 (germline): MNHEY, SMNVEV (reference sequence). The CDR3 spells CASPNRDRVEQYV. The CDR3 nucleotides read TGTGCCAGCCCCAACCGGGACAGGGTCGAGCAGTACGTC.

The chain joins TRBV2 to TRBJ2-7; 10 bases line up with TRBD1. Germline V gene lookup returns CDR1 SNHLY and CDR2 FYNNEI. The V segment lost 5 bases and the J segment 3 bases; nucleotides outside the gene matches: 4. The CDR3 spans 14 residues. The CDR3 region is CASSPTGGGYEQYF. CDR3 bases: TGTGCCAGCAGTCCGACAGGGGGCGGCTACGAGCAGTACTTC.

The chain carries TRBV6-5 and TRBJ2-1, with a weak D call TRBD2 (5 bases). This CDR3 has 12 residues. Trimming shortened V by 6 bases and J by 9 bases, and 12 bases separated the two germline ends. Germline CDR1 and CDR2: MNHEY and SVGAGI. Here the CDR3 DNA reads TGTGCCAGCAGGCGCCCCCGGGGTGAGCAGTTCTTC. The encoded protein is CASRRPRGEQFF.

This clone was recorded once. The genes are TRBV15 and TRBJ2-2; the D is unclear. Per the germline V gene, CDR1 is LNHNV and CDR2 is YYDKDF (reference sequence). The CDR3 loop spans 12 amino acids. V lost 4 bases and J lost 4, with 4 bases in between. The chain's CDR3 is CATSTFTGELFF. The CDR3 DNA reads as TGTGCCACCAGCACATTCACCGGGGAGCTGTTTTTT.

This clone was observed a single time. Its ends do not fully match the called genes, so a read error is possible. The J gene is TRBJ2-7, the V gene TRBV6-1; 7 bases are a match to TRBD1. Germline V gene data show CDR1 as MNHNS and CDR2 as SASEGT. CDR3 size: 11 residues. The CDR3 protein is CASSGGTDCFF. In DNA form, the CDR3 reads TGTGCCAGCAGTGGAGGGACAGACTGTTTCTTC.

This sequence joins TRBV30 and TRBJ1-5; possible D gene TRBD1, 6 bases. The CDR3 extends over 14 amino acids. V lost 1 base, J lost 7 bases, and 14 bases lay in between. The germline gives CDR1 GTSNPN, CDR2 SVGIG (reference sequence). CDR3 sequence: CAWSGKGGGQPQHF. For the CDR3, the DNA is TGTGCCTGGAGTGGCAAAGGGGGGGGGCAGCCCCAGCATTTT.

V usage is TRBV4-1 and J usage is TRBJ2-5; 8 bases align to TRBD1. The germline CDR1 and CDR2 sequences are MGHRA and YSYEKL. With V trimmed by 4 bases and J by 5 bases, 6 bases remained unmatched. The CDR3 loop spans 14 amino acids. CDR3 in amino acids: CASSPTGGWETQYF. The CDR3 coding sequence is TGCGCCAGCAGCCCAACAGGGGGATGGGAGACCCAGTACTTC.

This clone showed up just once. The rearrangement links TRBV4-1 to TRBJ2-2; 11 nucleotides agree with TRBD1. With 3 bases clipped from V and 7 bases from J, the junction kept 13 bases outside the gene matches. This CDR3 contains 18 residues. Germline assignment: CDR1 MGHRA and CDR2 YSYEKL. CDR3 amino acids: CASSHRYRDRGFSGELFF. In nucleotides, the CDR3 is TGCGCCAGCAGCCACCGATACCGGGACAGGGGGTTCAGCGGGGAGCTGTTTTTT.

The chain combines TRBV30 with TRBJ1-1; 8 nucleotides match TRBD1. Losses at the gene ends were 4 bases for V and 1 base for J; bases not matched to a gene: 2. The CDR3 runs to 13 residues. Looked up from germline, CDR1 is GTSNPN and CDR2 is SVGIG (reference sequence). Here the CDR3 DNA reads TGTGCCTGGATGGGGACAGGGAACACTGAAGCTTTCTTT. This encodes CAWMGTGNTEAFF.